These T cell receptor beta chains were read from a single sample in a study of control samples from healthy donors and cancer patients. Repertoires were generated with immunoSEQ multiplex PCR, while TCRdb's copy carries only in-frame clones and drops some. The table shows under 450,000 clones, with about nine tenths occurring only once. The sample taken for sequencing was PBMCs. All receptors come from a man between 40 and 49 years old with head and neck cancer. CDR3s include the opening cysteine and the closing phenylalanine or tryptophan. The order of the fields is D gene, clone size, V gene, J gene, CDR3 DNA, CDR3 protein. A D gene is named only where the DNA matches it firmly. Not all rows give a size; the values are once, few, many and, for expanded clones, a class.

D gene: -
clone size: -
V gene: TRBV11-2
J gene: TRBJ2-7
CDR3 DNA: TGTGCCAGCAGCTTATTCGATTACGGGAGTCGGGGCGAGCAGTACTTC
CDR3 protein: CASSLFDYGSRGEQYF

D gene: -
clone size: once
V gene: TRBV15
J gene: TRBJ2-7
CDR3 DNA: TGTGCCACCAGCAGAGCCACAACCGGGACGTCGTCCTACGAGCAGTACTTC
CDR3 protein: CATSRATTGTSSYEQYF

D gene: TRBD2
clone size: -
V gene: TRBV28
J gene: TRBJ2-1
CDR3 DNA: TGTGCCAGCAGTTTAGTACTAGCGGGGGAACTTTCAGGGCAGTTCTTC
CDR3 protein: CASSLVLAGELSGQFF

D gene: -
clone size: -
V gene: TRBV30
J gene: TRBJ1-2
CDR3 DNA: TGTGCCTGGAGCCTAGGAGGGAGTTCTAACTATGGCTACACCTTC
CDR3 protein: CAWSLGGSSNYGYTF

D gene: -
clone size: -
V gene: TRBV24-1
J gene: TRBJ2-3
CDR3 DNA: TGTGCCACCAGTGATAAGGGGGTTCTTCCCACAGATACGCAGTATTTT
CDR3 protein: CATSDKGVLPTDTQYF

D gene: -
clone size: -
V gene: TRBV5-4
J gene: TRBJ2-7
CDR3 DNA: TGTGCCAGCAGCCTGGATGCCTACGAGCAGTACTTC
CDR3 protein: CASSLDAYEQYF

D gene: -
clone size: once
V gene: TRBV4-2
J gene: TRBJ2-2
CDR3 DNA: TGTGCCAGCAGCCAAGATCCACCCGGAGACAACACCGGGGAGCTGTTTTTT
CDR3 protein: CASSQDPPGDNTGELFF

D gene: -
clone size: -
V gene: TRBV5-1
J gene: TRBJ2-7
CDR3 DNA: TGCGCCAGCAGCTTCGGACCAGCCTACGAGCAGTACTTC
CDR3 protein: CASSFGPAYEQYF

D gene: -
clone size: -
V gene: TRBV28
J gene: TRBJ1-1
CDR3 DNA: TGTGCCAGCAGTTTAGTGGGAGTCAACACTGAAGCTTTCTTT
CDR3 protein: CASSLVGVNTEAFF

D gene: TRBD2
clone size: -
V gene: TRBV7-2
J gene: TRBJ2-1
CDR3 DNA: TGTGCCAGCAGCCGGGTAGCGGGAGAGCGGAATGAGCAGTTCTTC
CDR3 protein: CASSRVAGERNEQFF

D gene: TRBD2
clone size: -
V gene: TRBV7-2
J gene: TRBJ2-5
CDR3 DNA: TGTGCCAGCAGCCCAACTCGACTAGCGGGGGGGACGGAGACCCAGTACTTC
CDR3 protein: CASSPTRLAGGTETQYF

D gene: -
clone size: -
V gene: TRBV27
J gene: TRBJ1-1
CDR3 DNA: TGTGCCAGCGGACCAAATGAAGCTTTCTTT
CDR3 protein: CASGPNEAFF

D gene: -
clone size: -
V gene: TRBV5-4
J gene: TRBJ2-7
CDR3 DNA: TGTGCCAGCAGCTGGGGCGGGGTCTACGAGCAGTACTTC
CDR3 protein: CASSWGGVYEQYF

D gene: -
clone size: -
V gene: TRBV10-3
J gene: TRBJ1-5
CDR3 DNA: TGTGCCATCAGTGAATCTCTGTTCCGAGCGGATCAGCCCCAGCATTTT
CDR3 protein: CAISESLFRADQPQHF

D gene: TRBD2
clone size: -
V gene: TRBV15
J gene: TRBJ2-7
CDR3 DNA: TGTGCCACCAGCATTCGACTAGCGGTGACCTACGAGCAGTACTTC
CDR3 protein: CATSIRLAVTYEQYF

D gene: -
clone size: -
V gene: TRBV19
J gene: TRBJ1-6
CDR3 DNA: TGTGCCAGTAGTATTGAACGGAATTCACCCCTCCACTTT
CDR3 protein: CASSIERNSPLHF

D gene: -
clone size: -
V gene: TRBV29-1
J gene: TRBJ2-5
CDR3 DNA: TGCAGCTCTCTAGGCGGGCCTTCCCAGTACTTC
CDR3 protein: CSSLGGPSQYF

D gene: -
clone size: once
V gene: TRBV5-1
J gene: TRBJ1-1
CDR3 DNA: TGCGCCAGCAGTGATCCCGGACAGAACACTGAAGCTTTCTTT
CDR3 protein: CASSDPGQNTEAFF

D gene: -
clone size: -
V gene: TRBV19
J gene: TRBJ2-2
CDR3 DNA: TGTGCCAGTAGTTTGGGGCGGACAACGCGGGGCCTCACCGGGGAGCTGTTTTTT
CDR3 protein: CASSLGRTTRGLTGELFF

D gene: -
clone size: -
V gene: TRBV28
J gene: TRBJ2-7
CDR3 DNA: TGTGCCAGCAGGGGGAGCGGCGACCACTACGAGCAGTACTTC
CDR3 protein: CASRGSGDHYEQYF

D gene: -
clone size: -
V gene: TRBV7-8
J gene: TRBJ1-4
CDR3 DNA: TGTGCCAGCAGCTTAGGACAAATCGAAAAACTGTTTTTT
CDR3 protein: CASSLGQIEKLFF

D gene: TRBD1
clone size: -
V gene: TRBV7-2
J gene: TRBJ1-6
CDR3 DNA: TGTGCCAGCAGCTCGGGGACAGGGGTATCACCCCTCCACTTT
CDR3 protein: CASSSGTGVSPLHF

D gene: TRBD1
clone size: -
V gene: TRBV5-1
J gene: TRBJ2-2
CDR3 DNA: TGCGCCAGCAGGCTTGGGACAGGGTACACCGGGGAGCTGTTTTTT
CDR3 protein: CASRLGTGYTGELFF

D gene: -
clone size: -
V gene: TRBV28
J gene: TRBJ1-5
CDR3 DNA: TGTGCCAGCAGTCCTGCATTCGGCAATCAGCCCCAGCATTTT
CDR3 protein: CASSPAFGNQPQHF

D gene: -
clone size: -
V gene: TRBV5-1
J gene: TRBJ1-5
CDR3 DNA: TGCGCCAGCAGCACCTTACCCGATCAGCCCCAGCATTTT
CDR3 protein: CASSTLPDQPQHF

D gene: -
clone size: once
V gene: TRBV15
J gene: TRBJ1-6
CDR3 DNA: TGTGCCACCAGCAGAGAGGAGGGACCCCTCCACTTT
CDR3 protein: CATSREEGPLHF

D gene: -
clone size: few
V gene: TRBV7-2
J gene: TRBJ2-7
CDR3 DNA: TGTGCCAGCAGCACCCGTAAATCCTACGAGCAGTACTTC
CDR3 protein: CASSTRKSYEQYF

D gene: -
clone size: once
V gene: TRBV19
J gene: TRBJ2-1
CDR3 DNA: TGTGCCAGTAGTATTAACAGGTGGTACAATGAGCAGTTCTTC
CDR3 protein: CASSINRWYNEQFF

D gene: TRBD2
clone size: -
V gene: TRBV29-1
J gene: TRBJ2-7
CDR3 DNA: TGCAGCGTTGAGGCTAGCGGTACCTACGAGCAGTACTTC
CDR3 protein: CSVEASGTYEQYF

D gene: TRBD1
clone size: -
V gene: TRBV29-1
J gene: TRBJ1-1
CDR3 DNA: TGCAGCGTAAGAACCACAGGGGGCTCAACTGAAGCTTTCTTT
CDR3 protein: CSVRTTGGSTEAFF

D gene: -
clone size: -
V gene: TRBV3-1/TRBV3-2
J gene: TRBJ1-3
CDR3 DNA: TGTGCCAGCAGCCAAGTTAATATCGCTGGAAACACCATATATTTT
CDR3 protein: CASSQVNIAGNTIYF

D gene: -
clone size: few
V gene: TRBV14
J gene: TRBJ2-5
CDR3 DNA: TGTGCCAGCAGCCGACAGGGAGGGTATGAGACCCAGTACTTC
CDR3 protein: CASSRQGGYETQYF

D gene: -
clone size: -
V gene: TRBV27
J gene: TRBJ1-1
CDR3 DNA: TGTGCCAGCAGGTGGGGGGCCACTGAAGCTTTCTTT
CDR3 protein: CASRWGATEAFF

D gene: TRBD1
clone size: -
V gene: TRBV6-5
J gene: TRBJ1-5
CDR3 DNA: TGTGCCAGCACCGACGCAGGGGGCGGTCAGCCCCAGCATTTT
CDR3 protein: CASTDAGGGQPQHF

D gene: -
clone size: -
V gene: TRBV9
J gene: TRBJ2-1
CDR3 DNA: TGTGCCAGCAGCGAGAGGACTGGGTACAATGAGCAGTTCTTC
CDR3 protein: CASSERTGYNEQFF

D gene: -
clone size: -
V gene: TRBV5-1
J gene: TRBJ2-1
CDR3 DNA: TGCGCCAGCAGCTTGGAACGGACTCTCTACAATGAGCAGTTCTTC
CDR3 protein: CASSLERTLYNEQFF

D gene: TRBD2
clone size: -
V gene: TRBV7-2
J gene: TRBJ2-7
CDR3 DNA: TGTGCCAGCAGCTTATCCATTACCGGGGGGGGCAGCCAGCAGTACTTC
CDR3 protein: CASSLSITGGGSQQYF

D gene: TRBD1
clone size: once
V gene: TRBV6-6
J gene: TRBJ2-1
CDR3 DNA: TGTGCCAGCAGTTACATACAGGGGGCTAGCAATGAGCAGTTCTTC
CDR3 protein: CASSYIQGASNEQFF

D gene: -
clone size: -
V gene: TRBV6-6
J gene: TRBJ2-7
CDR3 DNA: TGTGCCAGCAGTTATGCCTACGAGCAGTACTTC
CDR3 protein: CASSYAYEQYF

D gene: -
clone size: -
V gene: TRBV20-1
J gene: TRBJ1-1
CDR3 DNA: TGCAGTGCTTCCGACAGCACTGAAGCTTTCTTT
CDR3 protein: CSASDSTEAFF

D gene: -
clone size: -
V gene: TRBV6-6
J gene: TRBJ1-6
CDR3 DNA: TGTGCCAGCAGTTACGCGGGGAGGAATTCACCCCTCCACTTT
CDR3 protein: CASSYAGRNSPLHF

D gene: TRBD1
clone size: few
V gene: TRBV19
J gene: TRBJ1-1
CDR3 DNA: TGTGCCAGTAGTCCAGGGGGGGGAGTGTGGACTGAAGCTTTCTTT
CDR3 protein: CASSPGGGVWTEAFF

D gene: -
clone size: -
V gene: TRBV4-1
J gene: TRBJ2-2
CDR3 DNA: TGCGCCAGCAGCCAAGGATCTACTTACACCGGGGAGCTGTTTTTT
CDR3 protein: CASSQGSTYTGELFF

D gene: TRBD1
clone size: once
V gene: TRBV29-1
J gene: TRBJ1-6
CDR3 DNA: TGCAGCGCCAGGACAGGGGATTATAATTCACCCCTCCACTTT
CDR3 protein: CSARTGDYNSPLHF

D gene: -
clone size: -
V gene: TRBV25-1
J gene: TRBJ1-4
CDR3 DNA: TGTGCCAGCAGTGAGGGGTATAGGGGCGGTGAAAAACTGTTTTTT
CDR3 protein: CASSEGYRGGEKLFF

D gene: -
clone size: -
V gene: TRBV2
J gene: TRBJ2-1
CDR3 DNA: TGTGCCAGCAGTGAAACGCGAGCGGGGTTCTTC
CDR3 protein: CASSETRAGFF

D gene: -
clone size: -
V gene: TRBV4-3
J gene: TRBJ1-2
CDR3 DNA: TGCGCCAGCAGCCAAGACGGACAGCTCTATGGCTACACCTTC
CDR3 protein: CASSQDGQLYGYTF